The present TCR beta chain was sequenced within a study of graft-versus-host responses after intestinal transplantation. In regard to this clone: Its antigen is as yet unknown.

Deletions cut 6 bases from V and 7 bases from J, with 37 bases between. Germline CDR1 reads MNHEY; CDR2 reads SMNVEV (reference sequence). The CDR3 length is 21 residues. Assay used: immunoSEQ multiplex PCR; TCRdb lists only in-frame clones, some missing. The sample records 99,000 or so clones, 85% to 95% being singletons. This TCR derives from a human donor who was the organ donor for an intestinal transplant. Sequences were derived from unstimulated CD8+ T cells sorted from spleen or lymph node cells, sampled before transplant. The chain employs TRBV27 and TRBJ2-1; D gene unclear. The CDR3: CASSRIPDLPTKSRGENEQFF. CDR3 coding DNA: TGTGCCAGCAGCCGGATTCCAGACTTGCCCACCAAAAGCCGAGGAGAGAATGAGCAGTTCTTC.